The T cell receptor beta chain under discussion was sequenced for a study of OX40 agonist ivuxolimab in advanced cancers. General observations from the study: Undetermined was the antigen specificity of the expanded peripheral T cells.

This clone was recorded only once. As yet, its antigen is unknown. TCRdb keeps only in-frame clones here, not all; method: immunoSEQ multiplex PCR. Found here are roughly 34,000 clones, roughly 80% of them singletons; the top ten hold roughly 2.5%. This clonotype was sampled from an adult with an advanced solid tumor such as melanoma, head and neck, liver or kidney cancer. The sequencing used CD4+ or CD8+ T cells sorted from blood, collected in a trial of the OX40 agonist ivuxolimab.

As DNA, the CDR3 is TGTGCCAGCTCACTAGACGGGTCGTATCAGCCCCAGCATTTT. It encodes CASSLDGSYQPQHF. The V and J genes are TRBV18 and TRBJ1-5; no clear D gene. The V gene's germline CDR1 is KGHSH and CDR2 LQKENI. V lost 4 bases and J 5 bases, leaving 12 bases between the germline ends. The CDR3 contains 14 residues.